The clone carrying this T cell receptor (beta chain) was seen ten or more times. Antigen unknown. This sample is drawn from a study of blood T cells in healthy people across ages. Sample-barcoded 5' priming and a J-beta primer mix drove a second PCR of 7 to 11 cycles. Each single sample gave us at least 3 million CDR3-containing paired-end reads. Via MiXCR, TCRdb re-called the 5' RACE reads, giving one row per CDR3 protein. The sample lists around 870,000 distinct CDR3 sequences, 29% occurring once. Study conclusions and caveats: Higher diversity and more naive CD4+ cells were features of long-lived donors, compared to aged donors. Investigators viewed diversity estimates from one million T cells as underestimates, the study reported.

The V end lost 5 bases, the J end lost 6 bases, and 17 bases lay between the germline ends. The CDR3 extends over 15 amino acids. CDR1 MNHEY and CDR2 SVGEGT come from the germline V gene. Each donor supplied roughly 9 milliliters of peripheral blood. This sequence joins TRBV6-2 or TRBV6-3 and TRBJ2-4, with D perhaps TRBD1 (5 bases). Specimen: blood. The clonotype comes from a woman aged 80 or older in good health. In DNA form, the CDR3 reads TGTGCCAGCAGTCCTGGCCTCCGGACAAGAAACATTCAGTACTTC. It codes for CASSPGLRTRNIQYF.